Given below is one T cell receptor (beta chain) in context. Its target is not known. Primers: 60 Vbeta forward and 13 Jbeta reverse. The repertoire was sequenced with immunoSEQ multiplex PCR; TCRdb's copy has only in-frame clones and lacks some. The sample lists approximately 100,000 clones, roughly 75% occurring once. CDR3 length equals 16 residues. Germline V gives CDR1 SGHNT, CDR2 YENEEA. The trim removed 3 bases at V and 4 bases at J, leaving 10 bases unmatched. This sample was taken from a study of cytomegalovirus exposure and HLA in healthy donors. Study-level results: As a later analysis showed, a missense DCLRE1C variant was linked to trimming of TCR beta V- and J-genes. Reportedly, a later analysis found an Asian-associated ancestry cluster had fewer N-insertions than the roughly 670-donor mean. Researchers catalogued over 150 TCR beta chains as cytomegalovirus-associated.

This sequence originates from a man aged 35-49 years in good health and CMV-seronegative. Sample: PBMCs. This sequence joins TRBV11-3 and TRBJ2-3, with 7 bases identical to TRBD1. The DNA of the CDR3 is TGTGCCAGCAGCTTTGGGACAGATCCTCGCGCAGATACGCAGTATTTT. Protein product: CASSFGTDPRADTQYF.